This T cell receptor (beta chain) stems from a study of PD-1 blockade in classical Hodgkin lymphoma. Relapse after autologous stem cell transplantation occurred in every patient, and brentuximab vedotin exposure varied. Data came from immunoSEQ multiplex PCR; TCRdb stores just in-frame clones and leaves some out. Among tens of thousands of clones listed, roughly four fifths were seen once. With V trimmed by 6 bases and J by 8 bases, 4 bases remained unmatched. Germline CDR1 is SGHTA and CDR2 is FQGNSA. This CDR3 region has 13 residues. The sequenced sample was peripheral blood mononuclear cells (PBMCs), obtained before the second cycle of nivolumab. The sequence derives from a human donor with classical Hodgkin lymphoma. The chain employs TRBV7-2 and TRBJ1-4; 9 bases map to TRBD1. CDR3 region: CASSSTGGEKLFF. CDR3 sequence (DNA): TGTGCCAGCAGTTCGACAGGGGGGGAAAAACTGTTTTTT.